The source of this T cell receptor (beta chain) is a study of response to subunit inactivated influenza vaccine. Findings of the study overall: Authors suggested few new T cells are recruited by each seasonal influenza vaccination.

TCRdb redid the calling of the RT-PCR reads with MiXCR, one entry per CDR3 protein. Found here are some 500,000 distinct CDR3 sequences, approximately 13% of them singletons; the top ten hold 10% to 15%. To note about this clonotype: What it binds is not known.

Germline CDR1 SGHAT, CDR2 FQNNGV. V dropped 0 bases and J dropped 4 bases, with 18 bases sitting between them. This CDR3 spans 17 amino acids. This receptor was identified in a man over 45 who received an inactivated influenza vaccine. This sample comprised PBMCs from blood, obtained 35 to 45 days after vaccination. The chain links TRBV11-2 to TRBJ1-2; D remains ambiguous. CDR3 amino acids: CASSLDFQPTQIYGYTF. CDR3 nucleotide sequence: TGTGCCAGCAGCTTAGACTTTCAACCAACCCAAATCTATGGCTACACCTTC.